This T cell receptor beta chain was recorded in a study of blood T cell repertoires in COVID-19. From germline, CDR1 is MNHEY and CDR2 SMNVEV (reference sequence). The ends lost 2 bases at V and 2 bases at J; junction bases unmatched: 8. The CDR3 spans 18 residues. Method: immunoSEQ multiplex PCR; TCRdb's copy keeps in-frame clones and lacks some. The sample carries approximately 200,000 clones, roughly three quarters recorded once. This clone was counted once. The sample taken for sequencing was peripheral blood. This sequence was found in a woman of 80 years or more with COVID-19, enrolled during active disease. The J gene is TRBJ2-6, the V gene TRBV27, with 8 bases aligning to TRBD1. The CDR3 coding sequence is TGTGCCAGCAGTTTAACCGGACAGGGAATGGCTGGGGCCAACGTCCTGACTTTC. Translation: CASSLTGQGMAGANVLTF.